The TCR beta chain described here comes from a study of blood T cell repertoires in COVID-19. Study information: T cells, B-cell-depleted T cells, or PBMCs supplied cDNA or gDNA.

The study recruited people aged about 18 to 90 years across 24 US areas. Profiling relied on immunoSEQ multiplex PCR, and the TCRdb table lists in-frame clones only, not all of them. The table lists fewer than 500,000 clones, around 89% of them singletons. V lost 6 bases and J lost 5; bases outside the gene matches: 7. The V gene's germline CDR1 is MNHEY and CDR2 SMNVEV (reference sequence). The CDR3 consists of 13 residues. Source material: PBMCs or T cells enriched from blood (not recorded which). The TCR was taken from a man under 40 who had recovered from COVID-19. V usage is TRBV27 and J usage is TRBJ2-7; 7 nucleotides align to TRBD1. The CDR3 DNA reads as TGTGCCAGCAGATTTACAGGGGCCCACGAGCAGTACTTC. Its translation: CASRFTGAHEQYF.